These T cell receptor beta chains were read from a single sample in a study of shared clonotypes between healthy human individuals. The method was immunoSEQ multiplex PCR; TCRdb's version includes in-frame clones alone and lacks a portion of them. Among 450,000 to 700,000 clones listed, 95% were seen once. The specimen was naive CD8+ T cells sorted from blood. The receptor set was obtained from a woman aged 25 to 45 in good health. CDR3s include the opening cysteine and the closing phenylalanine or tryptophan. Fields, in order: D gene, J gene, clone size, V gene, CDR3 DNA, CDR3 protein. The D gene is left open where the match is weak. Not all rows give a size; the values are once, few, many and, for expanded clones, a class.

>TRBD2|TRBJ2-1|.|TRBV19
TGTGCCAGTAGTATGGCGCTAGCGGGAGAAGATGAGCAGTTCTTC
CASSMALAGEDEQFF
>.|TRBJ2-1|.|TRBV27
TGTGCCAGCAGTTCGACGACTTCCGCGGGCGAGCAGTTCTTC
CASSSTTSAGEQFF
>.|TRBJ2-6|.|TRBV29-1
TGCAGCGTTGAAGGGGCCAACGTCCTGACTTTC
CSVEGANVLTF
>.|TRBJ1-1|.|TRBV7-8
TGTGCCAGCAGCCCCCCGCCTAGGGAGCACACTGAAGCTTTCTTT
CASSPPPREHTEAFF
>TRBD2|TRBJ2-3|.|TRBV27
TGTGCCAGCAGTTTTATAGCGGGAGCGGGAGATACGCAGTATTTT
CASSFIAGAGDTQYF
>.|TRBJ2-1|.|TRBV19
TGTGCCAGTAGTTCTGGTGAGGCCAACTACAATGAGCAGTTCTTC
CASSSGEANYNEQFF
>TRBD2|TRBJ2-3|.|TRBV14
TGTGCCAGCAGCCATCTCATGAGCCAGGGGGTACTAGCGGGAGGGCCTGGGGGAGATACGCAGTATTTT
CASSHLMSQGVLAGGPGGDTQYF
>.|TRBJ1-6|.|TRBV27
TGTGCCAGCAGTTTAATGGCAGGGCATGTATCACCCCTCCACTTT
CASSLMAGHVSPLHF
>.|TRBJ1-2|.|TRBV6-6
TGTGCCAGCAGTTATACTGATTGGACCAACTATGGCTACACCTTC
CASSYTDWTNYGYTF
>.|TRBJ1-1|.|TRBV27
TGTGCCAGCAGAAGCGTCCGGGACTACATAGAAGCTTTCTTT
CASRSVRDYIEAFF
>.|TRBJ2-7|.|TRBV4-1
TGCGCCAGCAGCCAAGAAGCCGGGACCCCCCTCCGGCGGGTCTACGAGCAGTACTTC
CASSQEAGTPLRRVYEQYF
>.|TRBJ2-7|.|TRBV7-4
TGTGCCAGCAGCTATGGAGGGGGTAACTACGAGCAGTACTTC
CASSYGGGNYEQYF
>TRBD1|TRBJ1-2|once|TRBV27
TGTGCCAGCAGTTTATCGGGACAGAATTTCTACGGCTACACCTTC
CASSLSGQNFYGYTF
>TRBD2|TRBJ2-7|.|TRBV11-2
TGTGCCAGCAGCTTAGCGGGGACTACGCGCGCCTACGAGCAGTACTTC
CASSLAGTTRAYEQYF
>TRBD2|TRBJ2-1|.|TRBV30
TGTGCCTGCGGAAATAGCGGGGGGTGGGATGAGCAGTTCTTC
CACGNSGGWDEQFF